This record looks at one T cell receptor (beta chain) sequence and its context. This sample is part of a study of blood T cells in healthy people across ages. The second PCR ran roughly 7 to 12 cycles with a sample-barcoded 5' primer and J-beta primers. MiXCR, run by TCRdb on the 5' RACE reads, gives a single entry per CDR3 protein. The table records 1.2 million to 1.5 million distinct CDR3 sequences, approximately 59% of them present only once. Germline assignment: CDR1 MGHRA and CDR2 YSYEKL. The CDR3 spans 15 residues. Germline trimming cut 5 bases from V and 4 bases from J; bases unmatched to any gene: 8.

The V call is TRBV4-1, the J call TRBJ1-2; TRBD1 matches 9 bases. This clonotype was sampled from a man aged 18 to 35 in good health. Sequenced sample: blood. CDR3 bases: TGCGCCAGCAGCATCTCACAGGGGGCGGTCTATGGCTACACCTTC. This gives the protein CASSISQGAVYGYTF.